This TCR beta chain was retrieved from a study of radiotherapy plus CTLA-4 blockade in lung cancer. Turning to the study itself: Among patients, roughly 18% showed objective responses, and around 30% had disease control. Study results and limitations: Some TCR clones had been derived from tumors. These clones expanded in peripheral blood after radiotherapy plus ipilimumab. Among reported predictors of response, early blood T cell clone dynamics with interferon-beta performed best.

This clone was recorded once. The antigen is unknown. Trimming stripped 2 bases from V and 7 bases from J, with 15 bases between. CDR1 MDHEN and CDR2 SYDVKM come from the germline V gene. The CDR3 loop spans 15 amino acids. Lung cancer patients with chemo-refractory metastatic non-small-cell disease were given focal radiation plus CTLA-4 blockade with ipilimumab. Sequencing was performed with immunoSEQ multiplex PCR; in TCRdb, only in-frame clones are kept and a portion is missing. The sample has about 62,000 clones; around three quarters are singletons. This specimen was peripheral blood, taken from a patient treated with radiotherapy plus ipilimumab. The chain carries TRBV28 and TRBJ2-1; the D gene is possibly TRBD2 (5 bases). This receptor was obtained from a human donor with non-small cell lung cancer who had a complete response to radiotherapy plus ipilimumab. This CDR3 is CASSLDGSRGNEQFF. The CDR3 DNA follows: TGTGCCAGCAGTTTAGATGGGTCGAGAGGGAATGAGCAGTTCTTC.